This T cell receptor (beta chain) came from a study of blood T cell repertoires in COVID-19. For the study at large: Sites in the United States, Italy and Spain provided acute and convalescent COVID-19 samples.

Per the germline V gene, CDR1 is SEHNR and CDR2 is FQNEAQ (reference sequence). Trimming removed 5 bases at V and 4 bases at J, with 14 bases between. The CDR3 has 14 residues. This clone has more than one count but fewer than ten. The authors' processing: The authors estimated nucleated cell counts from reference gene primer amplification. Sequenced by immunoSEQ multiplex PCR; TCRdb stores in-frame clones only, minus some. V and J calls and clone size come straight from that table; D and trimming were deduced from the DNA. Counted here are around 280,000 clones, 70% to 90% occurring once; the ten biggest clones make up 2.1%.

Sequenced input: peripheral blood. The genes are TRBV7-9 and TRBJ1-2; a possible D gene is TRBD1 (5 bases). This clonotype was obtained from a young woman who had recovered from COVID-19. CDR3 DNA: TGTGCCAGCAGCCGGCAGGGTGCCGCCTATGGCTACACCTTC. Translated, it gives CASSRQGAAYGYTF.